These T cell receptor beta chains were read from a single sample in a study of blood T cell repertoires in COVID-19. The protocol was immunoSEQ multiplex PCR, while the TCRdb copy is restricted to in-frame clones and leaves out a portion. Of fewer than 650,000 clones in the sample, 85% to 90% are singletons; the top ten hold 7.5% to 9.5%. The sequencing input was peripheral blood. Every receptor here comes from a woman in her fifties or sixties with COVID-19, enrolled during active disease. Each CDR3 is given with its conserved first and last residue. Fields, in order: clone size, V gene, D gene, J gene, CDR3 protein, CDR3 DNA. A D gene is named only where the DNA matches it firmly. Size tells how often a clone was seen (once, few, many) or the class of an expanded clone, and some rows leave it out.

size: .; V: TRBV10-1; D: .; J: TRBJ1-2; CDR3: CASSESRNYGYTF; DNA: TGCGCCAGCAGTGAGTCGAGGAACTATGGCTACACCTTC
size: once; V: TRBV7-3; D: .; J: TRBJ2-2; CDR3: CASSSQPAVVGELFF; DNA: TGTGCCAGCAGCTCCCAACCTGCGGTAGTCGGGGAGCTGTTTTTT
size: .; V: TRBV5-1; D: .; J: TRBJ2-7; CDR3: CASSGRYEQYF; DNA: TGCGCCAGCAGCGGGCGCTACGAGCAGTACTTC
size: .; V: TRBV2; D: .; J: TRBJ1-2; CDR3: CARTGEGGYTF; DNA: TGTGCCAGAACCGGGGAGGGTGGCTACACCTTC
size: .; V: TRBV6-1; D: TRBD1; J: TRBJ1-5; CDR3: CASSEAAGGASNQPQHF; DNA: TGTGCCAGCAGTGAAGCGGCAGGGGGCGCCTCCAATCAGCCCCAGCATTTT
size: .; V: TRBV4-1; D: .; J: TRBJ1-5; CDR3: CASSQDREGDTRNQPQHF; DNA: TGCGCCAGCAGCCAAGATCGGGAGGGGGATACACGCAATCAGCCCCAGCATTTT
size: .; V: TRBV6-2/TRBV6-3; D: TRBD2; J: TRBJ2-1; CDR3: CASSYLVLAGGPHEQFF; DNA: TGTGCCAGCAGTTACCTGGTACTAGCGGGGGGGCCTCATGAGCAGTTCTTC
size: .; V: TRBV5-1; D: .; J: TRBJ1-2; CDR3: CASSLEGSYTF; DNA: TGCGCCAGCAGCTTAGAGGGAAGCTACACCTTC
size: .; V: TRBV3-1/TRBV3-2; D: TRBD2; J: TRBJ2-1; CDR3: CASSQAASGYNEQFF; DNA: TGTGCCAGCAGCCAAGCTGCTAGCGGGTACAATGAGCAGTTCTTC
size: .; V: TRBV6-5; D: TRBD1; J: TRBJ1-1; CDR3: CASSEDRATEAFF; DNA: TGTGCCAGCAGCGAGGACAGGGCCACTGAAGCTTTCTTT
size: .; V: TRBV6-5; D: .; J: TRBJ1-5; CDR3: CASRLPGNNQPQHF; DNA: TGTGCCAGCAGACTGCCAGGTAACAATCAGCCCCAGCATTTT
size: .; V: TRBV5-4; D: TRBD2; J: TRBJ2-2; CDR3: CASSPGPLAGANTGELFF; DNA: TGTGCCAGCAGCCCCGGTCCCTTAGCGGGGGCCAACACCGGGGAGCTGTTTTTT
size: .; V: TRBV5-1; D: .; J: TRBJ2-1; CDR3: CASSPRRAFDAVSYNEQFF; DNA: TGCGCCAGCAGCCCTCGGAGAGCATTCGATGCTGTATCCTACAATGAGCAGTTCTTC